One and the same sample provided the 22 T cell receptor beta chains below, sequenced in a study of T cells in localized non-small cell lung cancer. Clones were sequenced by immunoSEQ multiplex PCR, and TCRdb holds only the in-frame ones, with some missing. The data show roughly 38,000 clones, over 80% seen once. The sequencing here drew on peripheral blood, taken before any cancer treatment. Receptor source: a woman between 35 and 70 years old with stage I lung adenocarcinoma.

CDR3 DNA sequence: TGCGCCAGCAGCTTGGGTGCAGGGGGGTCCTCCTACGAGCAGTACTTC. Encoded protein: CASSLGAGGSSYEQYF. The rearrangement uses TRBV5-1 and TRBJ2-7, with TRBD1 as a possible D gene (7 bases). The CDR3 runs 16 residues. V was clipped by 0 bases and J by 0 bases, with 13 bases between them. Germline-derived CDR1 and CDR2 are SGHRS and YFSETQ.

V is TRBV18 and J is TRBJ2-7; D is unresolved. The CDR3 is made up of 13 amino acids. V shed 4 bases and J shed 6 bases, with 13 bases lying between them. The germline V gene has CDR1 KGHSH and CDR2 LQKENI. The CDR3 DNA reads TGTGCCAGCTCACGATTGGACGACGCCGAGCAGTACTTC. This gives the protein CASSRLDDAEQYF.

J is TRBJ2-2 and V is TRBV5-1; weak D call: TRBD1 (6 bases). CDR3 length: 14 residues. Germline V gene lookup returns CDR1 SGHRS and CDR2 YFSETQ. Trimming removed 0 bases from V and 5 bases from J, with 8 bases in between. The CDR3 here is CASSLGQDTGELFF. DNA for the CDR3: TGCGCCAGCAGCTTGGGACAGGATACCGGGGAGCTGTTTTTT.

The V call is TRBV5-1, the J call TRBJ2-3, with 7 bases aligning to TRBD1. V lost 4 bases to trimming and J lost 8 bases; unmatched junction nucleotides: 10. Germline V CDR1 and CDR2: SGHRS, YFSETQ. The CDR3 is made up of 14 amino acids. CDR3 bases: TGCGCCAGCAGCAATGGACAGGTCGCGGGTACGCAGTATTTT. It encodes CASSNGQVAGTQYF.

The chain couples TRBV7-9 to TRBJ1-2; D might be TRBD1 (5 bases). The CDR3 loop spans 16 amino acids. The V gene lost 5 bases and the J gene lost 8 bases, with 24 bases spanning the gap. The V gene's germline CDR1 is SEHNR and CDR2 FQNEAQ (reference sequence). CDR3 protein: CASSQGAGAIVFGYTF. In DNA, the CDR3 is TGTGCCAGCAGCCAAGGGGCTGGGGCTATAGTATTCGGCTACACCTTC.

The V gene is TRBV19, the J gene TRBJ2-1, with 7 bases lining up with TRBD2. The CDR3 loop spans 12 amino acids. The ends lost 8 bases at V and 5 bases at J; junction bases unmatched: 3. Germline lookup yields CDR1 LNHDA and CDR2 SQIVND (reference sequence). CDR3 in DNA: TGTGCCAGTCTAGCGGATAACAATGAGCAGTTCTTC. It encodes CASLADNNEQFF.

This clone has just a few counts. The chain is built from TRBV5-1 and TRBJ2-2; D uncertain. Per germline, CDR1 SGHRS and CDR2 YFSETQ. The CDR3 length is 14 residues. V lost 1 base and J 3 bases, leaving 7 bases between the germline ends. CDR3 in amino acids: CASSLSGDTGELFF. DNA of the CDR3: TGCGCCAGCAGCTTGAGTGGGGACACCGGGGAGCTGTTTTTT.

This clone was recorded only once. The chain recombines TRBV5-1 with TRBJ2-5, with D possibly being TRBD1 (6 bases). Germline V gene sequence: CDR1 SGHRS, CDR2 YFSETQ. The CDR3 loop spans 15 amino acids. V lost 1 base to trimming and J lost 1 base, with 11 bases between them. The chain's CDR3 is CASSLSGESQETQYF. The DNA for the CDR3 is TGCGCCAGCAGCTTGTCAGGGGAATCCCAAGAGACCCAGTACTTC.

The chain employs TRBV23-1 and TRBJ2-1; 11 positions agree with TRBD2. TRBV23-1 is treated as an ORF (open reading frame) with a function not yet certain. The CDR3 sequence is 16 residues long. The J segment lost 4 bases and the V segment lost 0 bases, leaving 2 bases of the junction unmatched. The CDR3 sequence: CASSQSRTSGYNEQFF. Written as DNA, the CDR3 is TGCGCCAGCAGTCAATCGAGGACTAGCGGGTACAATGAGCAGTTCTTC.

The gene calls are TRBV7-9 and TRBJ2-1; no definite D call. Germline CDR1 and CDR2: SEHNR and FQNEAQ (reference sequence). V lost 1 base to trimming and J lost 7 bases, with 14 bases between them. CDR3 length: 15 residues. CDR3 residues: CASSLVGGERNEQFF. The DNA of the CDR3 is TGTGCCAGCAGCTTAGTGGGTGGAGAAAGGAATGAGCAGTTCTTC.

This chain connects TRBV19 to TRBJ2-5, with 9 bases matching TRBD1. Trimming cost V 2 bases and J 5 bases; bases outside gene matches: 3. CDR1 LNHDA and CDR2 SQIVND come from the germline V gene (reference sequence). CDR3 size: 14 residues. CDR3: CASSITGGRETQYF. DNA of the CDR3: TGTGCCAGTAGTATAACAGGGGGCAGGGAGACCCAGTACTTC.

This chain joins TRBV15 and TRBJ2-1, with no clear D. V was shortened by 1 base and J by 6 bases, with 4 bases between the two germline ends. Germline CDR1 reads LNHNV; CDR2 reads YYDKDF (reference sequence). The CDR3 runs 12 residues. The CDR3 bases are TGTGCCACCAGCAGAGGGGGCAATGAGCAGTTCTTC. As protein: CATSRGGNEQFF.

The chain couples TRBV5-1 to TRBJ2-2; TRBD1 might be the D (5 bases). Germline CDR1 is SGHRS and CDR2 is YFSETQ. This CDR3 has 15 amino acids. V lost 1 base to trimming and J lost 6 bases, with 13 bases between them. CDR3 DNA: TGCGCCAGCAGCTTGCTCTGGGAACAGGCCGGGGAGCTGTTTTTT. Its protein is CASSLLWEQAGELFF.

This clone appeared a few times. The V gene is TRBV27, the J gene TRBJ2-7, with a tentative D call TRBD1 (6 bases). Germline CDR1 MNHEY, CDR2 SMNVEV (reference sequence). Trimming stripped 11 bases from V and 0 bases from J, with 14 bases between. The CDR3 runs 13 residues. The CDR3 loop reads CAASPGASYEQYF. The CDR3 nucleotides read TGTGCCGCCAGCCCAGGGGCCTCCTACGAGCAGTACTTC.

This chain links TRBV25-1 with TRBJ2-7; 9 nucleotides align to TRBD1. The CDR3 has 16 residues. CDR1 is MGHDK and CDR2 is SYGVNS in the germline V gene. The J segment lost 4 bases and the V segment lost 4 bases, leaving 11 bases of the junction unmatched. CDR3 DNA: TGTGCCAGCAGTGGGGACAGGGACCGAGCTGGGTACGAGCAGTACTTC. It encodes CASSGDRDRAGYEQYF.

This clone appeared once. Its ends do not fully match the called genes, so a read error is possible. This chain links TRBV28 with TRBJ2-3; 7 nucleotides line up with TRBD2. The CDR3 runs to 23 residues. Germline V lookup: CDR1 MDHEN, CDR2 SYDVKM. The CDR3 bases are TGTGCCAGCAGTTTATGCATGGCGGGAGATGGGGAGGGGAATGCGAAGCCGCACAGATACGCAGTATTT. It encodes CASSLCMAGDGEGNAKPHRYAVF.

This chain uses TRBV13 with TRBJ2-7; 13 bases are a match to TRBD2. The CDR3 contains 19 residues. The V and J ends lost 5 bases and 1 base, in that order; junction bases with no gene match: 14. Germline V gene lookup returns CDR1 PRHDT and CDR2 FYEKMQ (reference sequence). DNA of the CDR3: TGTGCCAGCAGCCGAAAGTTACTAGCGGGAGGGCCAGGATCCTACGAGCAGTACTTC. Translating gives CASSRKLLAGGPGSYEQYF.

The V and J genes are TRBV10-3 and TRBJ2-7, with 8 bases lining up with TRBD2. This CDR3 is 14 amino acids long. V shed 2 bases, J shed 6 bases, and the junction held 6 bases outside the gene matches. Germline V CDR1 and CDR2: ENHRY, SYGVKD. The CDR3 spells CAISESGRETEQYF. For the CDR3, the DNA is TGTGCCATCAGTGAGAGCGGGAGAGAGACCGAGCAGTACTTC.

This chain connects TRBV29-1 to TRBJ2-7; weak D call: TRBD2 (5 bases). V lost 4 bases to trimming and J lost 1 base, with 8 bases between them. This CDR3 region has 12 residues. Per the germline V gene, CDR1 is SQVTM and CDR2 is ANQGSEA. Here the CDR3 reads CSVAPGSYEQYF. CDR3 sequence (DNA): TGCAGCGTTGCACCGGGATCCTACGAGCAGTACTTC.

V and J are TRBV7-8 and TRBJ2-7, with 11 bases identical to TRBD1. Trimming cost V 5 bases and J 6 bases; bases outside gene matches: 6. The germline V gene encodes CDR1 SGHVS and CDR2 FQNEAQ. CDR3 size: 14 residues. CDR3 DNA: TGTGCCAGCAGCCCGGGGACAGGGGGGGGCGAGCAGTACTTC. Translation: CASSPGTGGGEQYF.

The CDR3 sequence is CASSLMGGDYGYTF. CDR3 DNA sequence: TGTGCCAGCAGCTTAATGGGGGGCGACTATGGCTACACCTTC. V is TRBV7-3 and J is TRBJ1-2; a possible D gene is TRBD1 (6 bases). Germline V gene sequence: CDR1 SGHTA, CDR2 FQGTGA. Between the trimmed V and J ends, which lost 1 base and 3 bases, there was a span of 9 bases. The CDR3 spans 14 residues.

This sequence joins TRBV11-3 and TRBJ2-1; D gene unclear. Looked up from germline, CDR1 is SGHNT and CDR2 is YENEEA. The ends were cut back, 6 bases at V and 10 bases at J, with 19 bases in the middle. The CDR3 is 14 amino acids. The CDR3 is CASSVDPRAGEQFF. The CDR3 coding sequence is TGTGCCAGCAGTGTGGACCCCCGAGCAGGAGAGCAGTTCTTC. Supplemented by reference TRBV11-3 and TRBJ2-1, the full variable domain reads EAGVVQSPRYKIIEKKQPVAFWCNPISGHNTLYWYLQNLGQGPELLIRYENEEAVDDSQLPKDRFSAERLKGVDSTLKIQPAELGDSAVYLCASSVDPRAGEQFFGPGTRLTVL.